This T cell receptor beta chain was captured in a study of cytomegalovirus exposure and HLA in healthy donors. Study-wide points: For cytomegalovirus status, the classifier reportedly gave diagnoses with high specificity and sensitivity. A few chains tied to CMV proved CMV antigen-specific in vitro.

Assay: immunoSEQ multiplex PCR; the TCRdb copy retains only in-frame clones and omits some. The sample includes under 250,000 clones, about 86% seen only once; the top ten take about 3%. Regarding this clone: Its specificity is unknown.

Per the germline V gene, CDR1 is MNHNY and CDR2 is SVGAGI (reference sequence). This CDR3 contains 15 residues. V gave up 6 bases and J gave up 0 bases, with 15 bases separating them. The donors formed part of the approximately 120-subject validation cohort, distinct from the roughly 640-subject first cohort. The sequenced material came from PBMCs. The V and J genes are TRBV6-6 and TRBJ2-7; tentatively, D is TRBD2 (6 bases). The clonotype originates from a young man in good health and CMV-seronegative. The chain's CDR3 is CASRGSGRSSYEQYF. CDR3 sequence (DNA): TGTGCCAGCAGGGGAAGCGGGCGCAGCTCCTACGAGCAGTACTTC.